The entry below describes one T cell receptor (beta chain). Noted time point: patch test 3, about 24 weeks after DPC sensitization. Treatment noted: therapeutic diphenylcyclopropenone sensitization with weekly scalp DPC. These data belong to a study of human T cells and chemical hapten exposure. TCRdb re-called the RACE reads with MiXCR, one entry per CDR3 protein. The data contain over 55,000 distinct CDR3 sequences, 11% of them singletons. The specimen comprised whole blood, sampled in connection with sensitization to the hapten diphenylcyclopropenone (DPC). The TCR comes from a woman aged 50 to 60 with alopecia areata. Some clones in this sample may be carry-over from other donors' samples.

The CDR3 reads CASSLSAEGPHTQYF. As DNA, the CDR3 is TGCGCCAGCAGCTTGTCAGCGGAGGGCCCCCATACGCAGTATTTT. The rearrangement links TRBV5-1 to TRBJ2-3, with D possibly being TRBD2 (6 bases). The CDR3 runs 15 residues. From germline, CDR1 is SGHRS and CDR2 YFSETQ. V dropped 1 base and J dropped 7 bases, with 16 bases sitting between them.